This TCR beta chain came from a study of T-cell memory formation after mild COVID-19. Germline assignment: CDR1 SGHTA and CDR2 FQGNSA. The CDR3 is 15 amino acids. Trimming left V 2 bases short and J 0 bases short, with 10 bases between. This clonotype turned up a few times. No antigen is known for it. With constant-segment primers, 5'RACE yielded cDNA libraries of TCR alpha and TCR beta that carried sample barcodes and UMIs. TCRdb independently ran MiXCR on the 5' RACE reads; one entry per CDR3 protein. The sample shows about 49,000 distinct CDR3 sequences, around 7.3% of them seen only once. Study findings and constraints: Second-wave clones peaking on day 37 lacked confirmed SARS-CoV-2 specificity. Contracting CD4+ clones lay largely in CM and EM, with CD8+ ones residing in EMRA.

Sequencing was carried out using PBMCs or a T cell subset sorted from them (not recorded which). The V and J genes are TRBV7-2 and TRBJ2-5, with D perhaps TRBD2 (6 bases). This clonotype was obtained from a man aged 18-30 years who had mild COVID-19 (a few samples of this study predate the infection). Cell type and time point are not known. CDR3 protein: CASSLLAPYQETQYF. The CDR3 DNA reads TGTGCCAGCAGCTTACTAGCGCCGTACCAAGAGACCCAGTACTTC.